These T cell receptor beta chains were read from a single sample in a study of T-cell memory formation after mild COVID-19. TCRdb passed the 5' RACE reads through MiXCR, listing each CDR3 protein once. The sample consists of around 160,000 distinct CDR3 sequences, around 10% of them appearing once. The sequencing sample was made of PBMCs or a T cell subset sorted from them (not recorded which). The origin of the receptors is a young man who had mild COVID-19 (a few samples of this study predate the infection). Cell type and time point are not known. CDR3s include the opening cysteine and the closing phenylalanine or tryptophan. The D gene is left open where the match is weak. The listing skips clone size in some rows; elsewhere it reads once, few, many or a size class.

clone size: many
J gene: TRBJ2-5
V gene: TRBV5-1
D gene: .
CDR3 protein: CASSLGVPETQYF
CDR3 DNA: TGCGCCAGCAGCTTGGGGGTCCCAGAGACCCAGTACTTC

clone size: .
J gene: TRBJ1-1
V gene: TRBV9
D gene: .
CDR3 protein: CASSVAPLPRDAGVANTEAFF
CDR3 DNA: TGTGCCAGCAGCGTAGCCCCCCTACCCCGGGACGCTGGGGTTGCGAACACTGAAGCTTTCTTT

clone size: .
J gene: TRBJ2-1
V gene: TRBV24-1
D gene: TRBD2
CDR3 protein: CATSDERGGRDEQFF
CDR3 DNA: TGTGCCACCAGTGATGAGCGGGGGGGCCGGGATGAGCAGTTCTTC

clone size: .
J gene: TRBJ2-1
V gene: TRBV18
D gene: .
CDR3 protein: CASSPSENNEQFF
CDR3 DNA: TGTGCCAGCTCACCTTCAGAGAACAATGAGCAGTTCTTC

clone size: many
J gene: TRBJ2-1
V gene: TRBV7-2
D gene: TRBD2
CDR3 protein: CASSLQAGGYNEQFF
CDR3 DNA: TGTGCCAGCAGCTTACAAGCGGGGGGGTACAATGAGCAGTTCTTC

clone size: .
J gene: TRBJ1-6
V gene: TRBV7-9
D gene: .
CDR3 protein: CASSLYGNSPLHF
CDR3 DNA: TGTGCCAGCAGCTTATATGGGAATTCACCCCTCCACTTT

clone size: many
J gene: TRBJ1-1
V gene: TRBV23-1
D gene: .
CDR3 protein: CASSRSGNTEAFF
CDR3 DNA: TGCGCCAGCAGTCGGTCCGGGAACACTGAAGCTTTCTTT

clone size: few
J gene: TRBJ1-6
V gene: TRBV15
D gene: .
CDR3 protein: CATSRVTDSPLHF
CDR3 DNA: TGTGCCACCAGCAGAGTGACAGATTCACCCCTCCACTTT

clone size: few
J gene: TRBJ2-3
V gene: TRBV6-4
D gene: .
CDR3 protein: CASSRVVGGLDTQYF
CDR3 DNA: TGTGCCAGCAGTCGCGTTGTGGGGGGGCTCGATACGCAGTATTTT

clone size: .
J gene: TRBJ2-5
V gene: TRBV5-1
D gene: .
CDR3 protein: CASSFLQGYMDEETQYF
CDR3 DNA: TGCGCCAGCAGCTTCCTACAGGGATACATGGATGAAGAGACCCAGTACTTC

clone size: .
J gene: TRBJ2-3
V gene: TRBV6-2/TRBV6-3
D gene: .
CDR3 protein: CASSYKSGRPADTQYF
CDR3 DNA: TGTGCCAGCAGTTACAAGTCAGGGAGGCCGGCAGATACGCAGTATTTT

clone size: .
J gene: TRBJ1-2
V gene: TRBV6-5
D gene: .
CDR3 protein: CASSLHRVGGYTF
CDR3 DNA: TGTGCCAGCAGCCTCCACAGGGTCGGGGGCTACACCTTC

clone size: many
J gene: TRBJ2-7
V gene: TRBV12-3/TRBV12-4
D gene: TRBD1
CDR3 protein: CASTRTGSAYEQYF
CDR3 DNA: TGTGCCAGCACCCGGACAGGGTCTGCCTACGAGCAGTACTTC

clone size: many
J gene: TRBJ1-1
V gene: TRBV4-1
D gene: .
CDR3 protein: CASSQDRRTEAFF
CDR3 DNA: TGCGCCAGCAGCCAAGATCGTCGGACTGAAGCTTTCTTT

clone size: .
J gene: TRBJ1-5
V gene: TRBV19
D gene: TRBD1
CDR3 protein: CASSPGRGRHYSNQPQHF
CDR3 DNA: TGTGCCAGTAGTCCGGGGAGGGGGCGACATTATAGCAATCAGCCCCAGCATTTT

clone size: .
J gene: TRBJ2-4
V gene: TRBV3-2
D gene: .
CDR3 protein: CARGGGNIQYF
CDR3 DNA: TGTGCCAGAGGGGGCGGAAACATTCAGTACTTC

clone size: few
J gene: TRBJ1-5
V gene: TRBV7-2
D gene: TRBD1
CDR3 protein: CASSLGGTGSVGQPQHF
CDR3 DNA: TGTGCCAGCAGCTTGGGGGGGACAGGGTCCGTCGGTCAGCCCCAGCATTTT

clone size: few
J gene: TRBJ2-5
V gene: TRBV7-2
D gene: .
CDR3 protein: CASSLDRGGETQYF
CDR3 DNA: TGTGCCAGCAGCTTAGATCGGGGTGGAGAGACCCAGTACTTC

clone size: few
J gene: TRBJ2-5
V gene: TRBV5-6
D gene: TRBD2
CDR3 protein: CASSPGLAKTQYF
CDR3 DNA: TGTGCCAGCAGCCCGGGACTAGCAAAGACCCAGTACTTC

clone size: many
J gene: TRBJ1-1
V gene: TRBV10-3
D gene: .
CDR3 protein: CAISAQGSAEAFF
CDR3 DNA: TGTGCCATCAGCGCACAGGGAAGCGCTGAAGCTTTCTTT

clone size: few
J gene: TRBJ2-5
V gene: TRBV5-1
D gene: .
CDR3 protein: CASSLVTVQETQYF
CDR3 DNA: TGCGCCAGCAGCTTGGTGACAGTCCAAGAGACCCAGTACTTC

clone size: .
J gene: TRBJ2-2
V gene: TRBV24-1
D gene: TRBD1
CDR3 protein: CATSGPPRDRAAGELFF
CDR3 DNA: TGTGCCACCAGTGGCCCCCCCCGGGACAGGGCGGCCGGGGAGCTGTTTTTT

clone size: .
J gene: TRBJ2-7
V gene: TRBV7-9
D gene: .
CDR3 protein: CASSLGLNYEQYF
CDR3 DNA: TGTGCCAGCAGCTTAGGGCTGAACTACGAGCAGTACTTC

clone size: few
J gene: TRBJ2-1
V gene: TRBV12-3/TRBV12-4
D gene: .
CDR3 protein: CASSRYVGTYNEQFF
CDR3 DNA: TGTGCCAGCAGCCGTTATGTGGGGACCTACAATGAGCAGTTCTTC

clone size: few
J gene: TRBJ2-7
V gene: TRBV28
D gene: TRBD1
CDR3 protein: CASSTWTGDYEQYF
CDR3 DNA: TGTGCCAGCAGTACCTGGACAGGGGACTACGAGCAGTACTTC

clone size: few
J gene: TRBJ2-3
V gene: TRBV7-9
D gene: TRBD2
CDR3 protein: CASSGGLGTSSSTDTQYF
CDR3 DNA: TGTGCCAGCAGCGGGGGCCTTGGGACTAGCTCCAGCACAGATACGCAGTATTTT

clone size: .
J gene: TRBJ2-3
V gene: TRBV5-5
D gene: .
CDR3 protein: CASSSRRGVGDTQYF
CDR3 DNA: TGTGCCAGCAGCAGCAGGAGGGGAGTGGGGGATACGCAGTATTTT

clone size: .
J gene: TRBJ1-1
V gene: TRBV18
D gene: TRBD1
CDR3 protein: CASSLRGQGDPTEAFF
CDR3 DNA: TGTGCCAGCTCACTACGGGGACAGGGGGATCCGACTGAAGCTTTCTTT

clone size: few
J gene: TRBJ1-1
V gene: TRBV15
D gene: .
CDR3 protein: CATSREGGQLEAFF
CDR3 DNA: TGTGCCACCAGCAGAGAAGGCGGACAGCTTGAAGCTTTCTTT

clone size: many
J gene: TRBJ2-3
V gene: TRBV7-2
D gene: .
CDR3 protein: CASSLAGGTDTQYF
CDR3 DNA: TGTGCCAGCAGCTTAGCGGGGGGCACAGATACGCAGTATTTT

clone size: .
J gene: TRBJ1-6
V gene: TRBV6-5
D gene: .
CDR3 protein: CASSYAAGTISYNSPLHF
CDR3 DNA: TGTGCCAGCAGTTATGCGGCGGGGACCATCTCCTATAATTCACCCCTCCACTTT

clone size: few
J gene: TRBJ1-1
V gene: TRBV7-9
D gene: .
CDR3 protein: CASSSNRYLTEAFF
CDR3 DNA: TGTGCCAGCAGCTCCAACAGATACCTCACTGAAGCTTTCTTT

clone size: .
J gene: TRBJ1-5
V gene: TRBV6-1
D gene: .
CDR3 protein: CASSEETTQHF
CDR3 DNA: TGTGCCAGCAGTGAAGAAACGACCCAGCATTTT

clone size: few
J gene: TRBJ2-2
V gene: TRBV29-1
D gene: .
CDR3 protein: CSAQGDGGELFF
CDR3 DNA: TGCAGCGCCCAGGGTGACGGCGGGGAGCTGTTTTTT

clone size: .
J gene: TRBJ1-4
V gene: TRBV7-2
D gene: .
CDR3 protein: CASSPKGGTWDGQKLFF
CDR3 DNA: TGTGCCAGCAGCCCAAAGGGGGGAACCTGGGACGGTCAAAAACTGTTTTTT

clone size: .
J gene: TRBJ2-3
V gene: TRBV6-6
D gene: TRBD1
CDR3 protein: CASSNRGPGDTQYF
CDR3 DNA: TGTGCCAGCAGCAACAGGGGGCCGGGAGATACGCAGTATTTT

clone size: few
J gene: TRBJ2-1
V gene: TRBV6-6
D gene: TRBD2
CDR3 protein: CASSYWPLAGGYNEQFF
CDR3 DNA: TGTGCCAGCAGTTACTGGCCTCTAGCGGGGGGTTACAATGAGCAGTTCTTC

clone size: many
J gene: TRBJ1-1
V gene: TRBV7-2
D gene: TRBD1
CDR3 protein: CASTMRTGNTEAFF
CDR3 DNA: TGTGCCAGCACCATGAGGACAGGGAACACTGAAGCTTTCTTT

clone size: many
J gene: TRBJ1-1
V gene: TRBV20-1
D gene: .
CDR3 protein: CSAQRGQQNTEAFF
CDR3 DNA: TGCAGTGCTCAAAGAGGACAGCAGAACACTGAAGCTTTCTTT

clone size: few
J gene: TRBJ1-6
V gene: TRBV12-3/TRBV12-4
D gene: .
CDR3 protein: CASSFGQGNNSPLHF
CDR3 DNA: TGTGCCAGCAGTTTTGGGCAGGGGAATAATTCACCCCTCCACTTT

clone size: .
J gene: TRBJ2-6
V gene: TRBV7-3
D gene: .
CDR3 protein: CASSLGPPGANVLTF
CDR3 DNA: TGTGCCAGCAGCTTAGGGCCGCCTGGGGCCAACGTCCTGACTTTC

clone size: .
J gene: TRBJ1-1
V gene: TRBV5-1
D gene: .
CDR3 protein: CASSPGLVNTEAFF
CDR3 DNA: TGCGCCAGCAGTCCCGGTTTGGTGAACACTGAAGCTTTCTTT

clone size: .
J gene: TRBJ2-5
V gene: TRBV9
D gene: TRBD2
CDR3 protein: CASSVGPRGGEETQYF
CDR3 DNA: TGTGCCAGCAGCGTAGGGCCCCGGGGGGGGGAAGAGACCCAGTACTTC

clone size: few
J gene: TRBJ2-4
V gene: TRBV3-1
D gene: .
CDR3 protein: CASSLAREWNIQYF
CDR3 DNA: TGTGCCAGCAGCCTGGCTAGGGAGTGGAACATTCAGTACTTC

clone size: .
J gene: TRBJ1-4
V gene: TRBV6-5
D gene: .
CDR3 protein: CASSSIQGSGEKLFF
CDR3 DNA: TGTGCCAGCAGCTCCATACAGGGTTCCGGTGAAAAACTGTTTTTT

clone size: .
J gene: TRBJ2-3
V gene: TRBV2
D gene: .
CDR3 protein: CASGWTSGTDTQYF
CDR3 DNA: TGTGCCAGCGGGTGGACAAGCGGCACAGATACGCAGTATTTT

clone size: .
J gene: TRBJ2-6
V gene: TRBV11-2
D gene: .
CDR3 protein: CASSLPLSGANVLTF
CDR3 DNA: TGTGCCAGCAGCCTTCCACTTTCTGGGGCCAACGTCCTGACTTTC

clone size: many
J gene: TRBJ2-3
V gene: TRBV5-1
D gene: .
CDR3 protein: CASSRTSSTDTQYF
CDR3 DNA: TGCGCCAGCAGCAGGACATCTAGCACAGATACGCAGTATTTT

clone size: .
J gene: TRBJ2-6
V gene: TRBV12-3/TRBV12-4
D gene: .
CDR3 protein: CASSRGVQSSGANVLTF
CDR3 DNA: TGTGCCAGCAGTCGCGGCGTACAGAGCTCTGGGGCCAACGTCCTGACTTTC

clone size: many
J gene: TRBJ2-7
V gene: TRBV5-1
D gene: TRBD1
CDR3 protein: CASTDRGAYEQYF
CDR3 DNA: TGCGCCAGCACAGACAGGGGTGCCTACGAGCAGTACTTC

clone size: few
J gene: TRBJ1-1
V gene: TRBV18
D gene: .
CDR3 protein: CASSPAVPTEAFF
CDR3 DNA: TGTGCCAGCTCACCAGCCGTTCCCACTGAAGCTTTCTTT

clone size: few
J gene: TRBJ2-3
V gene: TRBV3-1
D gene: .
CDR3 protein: CATQKGRWGTDTQYF
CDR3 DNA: TGTGCCACCCAGAAGGGACGATGGGGCACAGATACGCAGTATTTT

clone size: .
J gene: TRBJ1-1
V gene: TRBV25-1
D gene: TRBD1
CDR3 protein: CASGSPRDRDRAFF
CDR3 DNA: TGTGCCAGCGGTTCTCCCCGGGACAGGGATCGAGCTTTCTTT

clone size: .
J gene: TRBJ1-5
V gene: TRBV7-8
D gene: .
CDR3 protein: CASSLEIYSNQPQHF
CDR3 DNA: TGTGCCAGCAGCTTAGAGATTTATAGCAATCAGCCCCAGCATTTT

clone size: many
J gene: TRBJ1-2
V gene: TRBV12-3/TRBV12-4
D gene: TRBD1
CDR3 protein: CASSKWTGRDGYTF
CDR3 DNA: TGTGCCAGCAGTAAATGGACAGGGCGGGATGGCTACACCTTC

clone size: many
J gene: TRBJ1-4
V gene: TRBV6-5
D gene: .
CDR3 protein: CASSYISTNEKLFF
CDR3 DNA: TGTGCCAGCAGCTACATCTCAACTAATGAAAAACTGTTTTTT

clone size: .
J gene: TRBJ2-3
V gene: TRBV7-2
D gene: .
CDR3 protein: CASSFVADTQYF
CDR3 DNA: TGTGCCAGCAGCTTTGTGGCAGATACGCAGTATTTT

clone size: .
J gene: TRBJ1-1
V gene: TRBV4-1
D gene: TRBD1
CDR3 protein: CASSPPGQGRTEAFF
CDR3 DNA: TGCGCCAGCAGCCCGCCCGGACAGGGGCGAACTGAAGCTTTCTTT

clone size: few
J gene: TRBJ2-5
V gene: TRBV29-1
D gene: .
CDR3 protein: CSVGQGMWETQYF
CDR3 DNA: TGCAGCGTTGGCCAGGGGATGTGGGAGACCCAGTACTTC